These T cell receptor beta chains were read from a single sample in a study of blood T cells in healthy people across ages. From the 5' RACE reads, TCRdb called clonotypes with MiXCR, one entry per CDR3 protein. The table lists about 640,000 distinct CDR3 sequences, less than 35% of them singletons, with approximately 15% in the top ten. The sequencing sample was made of blood. All receptors derive from a woman aged 80 or over in good health. Each CDR3 is given with its conserved first and last residue. Each record gives: V gene, J gene, CDR3 protein.

V gene: TRBV20-1
J gene: TRBJ1-5
CDR3 protein: CSAQQGLDQPQHF

V gene: TRBV29-1
J gene: TRBJ2-1
CDR3 protein: CSVGDYRRANEQFF

V gene: TRBV3-1
J gene: TRBJ2-3
CDR3 protein: CASSHTTGQGTDTQYF

V gene: TRBV3-1
J gene: TRBJ1-1
CDR3 protein: CARSQDTGNTEAFF

V gene: TRBV7-2
J gene: TRBJ1-1
CDR3 protein: CASSKPLTGPRTEAFF

V gene: TRBV7-6
J gene: TRBJ1-2
CDR3 protein: CASSGSGDYGYTF

V gene: TRBV7-3
J gene: TRBJ2-1
CDR3 protein: CASSLRTSGGARNEQFF

V gene: TRBV5-1
J gene: TRBJ2-7
CDR3 protein: CASSGATSIEQYF

V gene: TRBV6-2/TRBV6-3
J gene: TRBJ2-3
CDR3 protein: CASSFDTQYF

V gene: TRBV5-1
J gene: TRBJ1-6
CDR3 protein: CASSLSRVTGPNSPLHF